This entry features one T cell receptor (beta chain) sequence. Its matching antigen is unknown. The germline V and J ends were trimmed by 3 bases and 1 base, with 12 bases remaining between them. CDR1 and CDR2 (germline): SQVTM, ANQGSEA. This CDR3 region has 14 residues. These data originate in a study of multiple sclerosis patients with progressive multifocal leukoencephalopathy. Sequencing was performed with immunoSEQ multiplex PCR; in TCRdb, only in-frame clones are kept and a portion is missing. The repertoire includes 26,000 or so clones, around 93% of them detected once, and around 2.4% sits in the top ten. Broader study findings: Less diverse TRB repertoires were suggested in most PML patients.

Time point here: 12 to 13 months of natalizumab therapy. T1 and T2 blood were collected at 6 and 12 months of natalizumab. The TCR originated in a young man with multiple sclerosis. The V gene is TRBV29-1, the J gene TRBJ1-1; D is unresolved. The sample consisted of PBMCs, taken from a patient treated with natalizumab. CDR3 in DNA: TGCAGCGTTGACCTAAAGGCCGCGAACACTGAAGCTTTCTTT. It translates to CSVDLKAANTEAFF.